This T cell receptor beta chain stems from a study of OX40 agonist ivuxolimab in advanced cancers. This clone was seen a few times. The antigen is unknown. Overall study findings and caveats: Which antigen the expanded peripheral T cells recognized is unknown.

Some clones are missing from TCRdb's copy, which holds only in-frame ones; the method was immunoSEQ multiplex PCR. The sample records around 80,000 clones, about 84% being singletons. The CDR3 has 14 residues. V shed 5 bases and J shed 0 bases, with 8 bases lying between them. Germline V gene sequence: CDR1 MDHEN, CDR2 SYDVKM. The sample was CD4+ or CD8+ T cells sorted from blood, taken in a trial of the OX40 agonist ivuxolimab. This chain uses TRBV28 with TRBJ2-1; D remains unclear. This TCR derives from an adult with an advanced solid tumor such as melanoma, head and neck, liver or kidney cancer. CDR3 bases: TGTGCCAGCAGTCCATTAAGCTCCTACAATGAGCAGTTCTTC. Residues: CASSPLSSYNEQFF.